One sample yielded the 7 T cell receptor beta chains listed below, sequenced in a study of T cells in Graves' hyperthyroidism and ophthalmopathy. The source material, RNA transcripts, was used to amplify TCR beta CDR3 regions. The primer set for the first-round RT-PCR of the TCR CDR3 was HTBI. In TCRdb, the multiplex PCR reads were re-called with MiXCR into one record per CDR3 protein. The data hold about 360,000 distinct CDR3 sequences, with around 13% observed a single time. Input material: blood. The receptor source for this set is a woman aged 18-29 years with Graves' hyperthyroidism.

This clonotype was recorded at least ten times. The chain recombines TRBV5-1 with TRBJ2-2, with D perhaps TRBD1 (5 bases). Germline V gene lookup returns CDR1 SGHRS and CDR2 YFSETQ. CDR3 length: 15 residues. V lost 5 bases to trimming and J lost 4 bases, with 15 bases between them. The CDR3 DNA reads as TGCGCCAGCAGGGAAGGGGCCAGGGCCACCGGGGAGCTGTTTTTT. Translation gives CASREGARATGELFF.

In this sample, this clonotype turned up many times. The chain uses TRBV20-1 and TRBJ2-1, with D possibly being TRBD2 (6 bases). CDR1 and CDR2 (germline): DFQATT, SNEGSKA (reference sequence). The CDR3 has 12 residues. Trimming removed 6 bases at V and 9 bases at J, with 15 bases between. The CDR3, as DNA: TGCAGTGCGGGCGGGGCGGGGTTTGAGCAGTTCTTC. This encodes CSAGGAGFEQFF.

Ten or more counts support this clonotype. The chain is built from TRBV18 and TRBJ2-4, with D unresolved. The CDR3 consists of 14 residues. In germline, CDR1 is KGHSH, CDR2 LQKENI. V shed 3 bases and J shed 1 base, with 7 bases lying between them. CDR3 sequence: CASSPPTAKNIQYF. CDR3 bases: TGTGCCAGCTCACCTCCCACGGCCAAAAACATTCAGTACTTC.

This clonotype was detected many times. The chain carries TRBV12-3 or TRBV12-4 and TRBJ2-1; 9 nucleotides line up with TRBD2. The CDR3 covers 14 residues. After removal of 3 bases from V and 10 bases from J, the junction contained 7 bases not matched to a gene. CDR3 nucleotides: TGTGCCAGCAGTTTTAGTCTAGCGGGGAACGAGCAGTTCTTC. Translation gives CASSFSLAGNEQFF.

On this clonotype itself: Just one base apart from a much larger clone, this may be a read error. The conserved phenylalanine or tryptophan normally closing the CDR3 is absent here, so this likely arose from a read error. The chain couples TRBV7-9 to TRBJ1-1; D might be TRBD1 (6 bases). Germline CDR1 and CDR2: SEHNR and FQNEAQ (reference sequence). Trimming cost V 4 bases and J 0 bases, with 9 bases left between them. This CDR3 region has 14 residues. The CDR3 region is CASSSRGMNTEAFL. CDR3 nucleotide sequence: TGTGCCAGCAGCTCCAGGGGTATGAACACTGAAGCTTTCCTT.

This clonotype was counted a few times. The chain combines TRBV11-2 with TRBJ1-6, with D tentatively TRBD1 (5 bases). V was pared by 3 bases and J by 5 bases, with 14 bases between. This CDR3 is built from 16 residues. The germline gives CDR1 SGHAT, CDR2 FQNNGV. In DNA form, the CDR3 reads TGTGCCAGCAGCTTTGAAGGGGCTGGCAATAATTCACCCCTCCACTTT. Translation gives CASSFEGAGNNSPLHF.

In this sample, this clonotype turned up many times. The CDR3 sequence: CAWGHNYEQYF. The CDR3 bases are TGTGCCTGGGGACATAACTACGAGCAGTACTTC. The J gene is TRBJ2-7, the V gene TRBV30; D may be TRBD1 (5 bases). This CDR3 is built from 11 residues. The V gene lost 5 bases and the J gene lost 3 bases, with 8 bases spanning the gap. The germline V gene has CDR1 GTSNPN and CDR2 SVGIG (reference sequence). Full variable domain (outside the CDR3, taken from reference TRBV30 and TRBJ2-7): SQTIHQWPATLVQPVGSPLSLECTVEGTSNPNLYWYRQAAGRGLQLLFYSVGIGQISSEVPQNLSASRPQDRQFILSSKKLLLSDSGFYLCAWGHNYEQYFGPGTRLTVT.